This T cell receptor beta chain was sequenced for a study of blood T cells in healthy people across ages. Study observations and caveats: Compared with aged donors, long-lived donors showed fewer expanded clones, suggesting selection.

Trimming took 2 bases from V and 3 from J; bases not matched to a gene: 4. The CDR3 loop spans 14 amino acids. CDR1 and CDR2 from the germline V gene are LNHDA and SQIVND (reference sequence). This clonotype was recorded a few times. Its target is not known. A second PCR, run for roughly 7 to 12 cycles, used a sample-barcoded 5' primer plus a J-beta primer mix. A tag from a template-switch adaptor with 12 random nucleotides marked each cDNA molecule. TCRdb itself ran the 5' RACE reads through MiXCR, one entry per CDR3 protein. The table lists more than 1,000,000 distinct CDR3 sequences, about 25% of them singletons. In addition, the sample was reused for a study of T cells of mothers and their children.

The chain employs TRBV19 and TRBJ2-7, with 7 bases lining up with TRBD1. This TCR was recovered from a girl aged 2 to 10 in good health. Sequencing input: blood. Here the CDR3 reads CASSIQGTDYEQYF. The CDR3 DNA reads TGTGCCAGTAGTATACAAGGGACAGACTACGAGCAGTACTTC. Full variable domain (rest looked up from reference TRBV19 and TRBJ2-7): DGGITQSPKYLFRKEGQNVTLSCEQNLNHDAMYWYRQDPGQGLRLIYYSQIVNDFQKGDIAEGYSVSREKKESFPLTVTSAQKNPTAFYLCASSIQGTDYEQYFGPGTRLTVT.